The 13 T cell receptor beta chains below were found in one sample sequenced in a study of response to subunit inactivated influenza vaccine. MiXCR, run by TCRdb on the RT-PCR reads, gives a single entry per CDR3 protein. The sample contains around 300,000 distinct CDR3 sequences, approximately 21% of which appear only once. The starting material was PBMCs from blood, obtained less than 22 months after vaccination. The receptors were sampled from a man between 50 and 69 years old who received an inactivated influenza vaccine.

The genes are TRBV12-3 or TRBV12-4 and TRBJ1-4; the match to TRBD1 covers 7 bases. Germline trimming cut 5 bases from V and 7 bases from J; bases unmatched to any gene: 10. The CDR3 spans 15 residues. The CDR3 coding sequence is TGTGCCAGCAGTCCACCGACAGGGATCCGTGAAAAACTGTTTTTT. It yields the protein CASSPPTGIREKLFF.

The chain is built from TRBV30 and TRBJ2-1; TRBD2 aligns across 9 bases. The CDR3 has 15 residues. Trimming removed 0 bases from V and 10 bases from J; junction bases left unmatched: 10. Looked up from germline, CDR1 is GTSNPN and CDR2 is SVGIG (reference sequence). The CDR3 sequence is CAWSVLGSGSGEQFF. The CDR3 bases are TGTGCCTGGAGTGTACTGGGTAGCGGGAGCGGAGAGCAGTTCTTC.

A few counts support this clonotype. V and J are TRBV6-1 and TRBJ2-4, with 11 bases aligning to TRBD2. The CDR3 runs to 17 residues. Germline trimming cut 5 bases from V and 1 base from J; bases unmatched to any gene: 7. Germline-derived CDR1 and CDR2 are MNHNS and SASEGT. The CDR3 sequence is CASSPLAGGLAKNIQYF. The CDR3 DNA sequence: TGTGCCAGCAGTCCATTAGCGGGAGGGCTGGCCAAAAACATTCAGTACTTC.

J is TRBJ2-3 and V is TRBV5-1, with 9 bases lining up with TRBD2. The CDR3 contains 17 residues. Germline V gene sequence: CDR1 SGHRS, CDR2 YFSETQ. V was pared by 5 bases and J by 1 base, with 11 bases of the junction left unmatched. CDR3 in DNA: TGCGCCAGCAGGTTAGAAATTAGCGGGGGCCGCACAGATACGCAGTATTTT. Amino acids: CASRLEISGGRTDTQYF.

This clonotype came up many times. The chain joins TRBV3-1 to TRBJ1-6; D remains unclear. Trimming pared 0 bases from V and 7 bases from J, leaving 7 bases between. CDR3 length equals 14 residues. Germline V lookup: CDR1 LGHDT, CDR2 YNNKEL (reference sequence). The chain's CDR3 is CASSQERPNSPLHF. For the CDR3, the DNA is TGTGCCAGCAGCCAAGAGAGGCCAAATTCACCCCTCCACTTT.

V usage is TRBV10-3 and J usage is TRBJ1-6; D is possibly TRBD1 (6 bases). The CDR3 covers 15 residues. Germline V lookup: CDR1 ENHRY, CDR2 SYGVKD. Trimming stripped 0 bases from V and 8 bases from J, with 11 bases between. For the CDR3, the DNA is TGTGCCATCAGTGAGTCGCTGTCAGGGGATTCACCCCTCCACTTT. Protein: CAISESLSGDSPLHF.

CDR3 loop: CASSMRDSNQPQHF. CDR3 sequence (DNA): TGTGCCAGCAGCATGCGGGACAGCAATCAGCCCCAGCATTTT. This chain connects TRBV4-2 to TRBJ1-5; a weak D match, TRBD1 (5 bases). This CDR3 has 14 amino acids. V lost 5 bases and J lost 1, with 9 bases in between. Germline V CDR1 and CDR2: LGHNA, YNFKEQ.

The rearrangement joins TRBV12-3 or TRBV12-4 to TRBJ2-5, with D perhaps TRBD2 (7 bases). CDR3 size: 15 residues. V was shortened by 7 bases and J by 5 bases, with 20 bases between the two germline ends. The CDR3 bases are TGTGCCAGCACCTGGGGGGGCAGTCCGGGGGAGACCCAGTACTTC. It specifies CASTWGGSPGETQYF.

This clonotype was recorded a few times. The gene calls are TRBV7-9 and TRBJ1-1, with D possibly TRBD1 on 6 matching bases. CDR3 length: 13 amino acids. The germline V and J ends were trimmed by 5 bases and 9 bases, with 16 bases remaining between them. Germline CDR1 is SEHNR and CDR2 is FQNEAQ (reference sequence). The CDR3 loop is CASSPQGIPQAFF. Written as DNA, the CDR3 is TGTGCCAGCAGCCCACAGGGCATTCCTCAAGCTTTCTTT.

In this sample, this clonotype turned up many times. V usage is TRBV5-1 and J usage is TRBJ1-6, with D perhaps TRBD1 (5 bases). CDR1 SGHRS and CDR2 YFSETQ come from the germline V gene. The CDR3 sequence is 14 residues long. Trimming removed 5 bases at V and 5 bases at J, with 11 bases between. As DNA, the CDR3 is TGCGCCAGCAGGTTCAGGGCTGATAATTCACCCCTCCACTTT. It translates to CASRFRADNSPLHF.

J is TRBJ2-3 and V is TRBV12-3 or TRBV12-4; D gene uncertain. V was cut by 0 bases and J by 5 bases, with 15 bases left in between. The CDR3 has 16 residues. In DNA form, the CDR3 reads TGTGCCAGCAGTTTAGCGACGAAATCGGCCTTAGATACGCAGTATTTT. It codes for CASSLATKSALDTQYF.

CDR3 nucleotides: TGCGCCAGCAGCCCCCGGGGGCTAGGGGACGCAGATACGCAGTATTTT. Translated, it gives CASSPRGLGDADTQYF. The chain links TRBV4-3 to TRBJ2-3; TRBD1 or TRBD2 may be the D gene (6 bases each). The CDR3 totals 16 residues. Germline CDR1 and CDR2: LGHNA and YSLEER. V was trimmed by 4 bases and J by 4 bases, leaving 18 bases between them.

This clonotype came up a few times. The rearrangement uses TRBV10-3 and TRBJ2-1, with 7 nucleotides matching TRBD2. Looked up from germline, CDR1 is ENHRY and CDR2 is SYGVKD. CDR3 size: 17 residues. With 4 bases clipped from V and 7 bases from J, the junction kept 16 bases outside the gene matches. The CDR3 DNA follows: TGTGCCATCAGTGCCCCGGGGCGGGAGATCCTTAGTAATGAGCAGTTCTTC. Its translation is CAISAPGREILSNEQFF.